The entry below gives a single T cell receptor beta chain sequence along with its context. Its cognate antigen is unknown. The sample belongs to a study of T cell responses to AZD1222 COVID-19 vaccine. The study, taken as a whole, reports: Only after the peak T cell response were repertoires sampled. Baseline seropositives among AZD1222 recipients totaled only 5 to 7.

The data were produced by immunoSEQ multiplex PCR, yet TCRdb's version contains in-frame clones alone and is incomplete. The repertoire holds under 150,000 clones, almost 95% seen once, with roughly 10% in the top ten. Second doses were pooled across both intervals (about 4 or about 12 weeks). The sequence was collected from an adult who received the AZD1222 COVID-19 vaccine. Here the sequenced sample was peripheral blood, taken 28 days after the second AZD1222 dose.

The CDR3 DNA sequence: TGTGCCAGCAGCCGCGACAGGGGTGGCGGTGGCTACACCTTC. Translated, it gives CASSRDRGGGGYTF. The chain links TRBV3-1 (or the pseudogene TRBV3-2) to TRBJ1-2; 8 bases fit TRBD1. The CDR3 sequence is 14 residues long. Germline CDR1 LGHDT, CDR2 YNNKEL (reference sequence). Trimming took 4 bases from V and 7 from J; bases not matched to a gene: 8.